The clone carrying this T cell receptor beta chain was detected ten times or more. The antigen remains unidentified. This specimen comes from a study of neurological immune-mediated disorders. In TCRdb, the 5' RACE reads were re-called with MiXCR into one record per CDR3 protein. The table has about 79,000 distinct CDR3 sequences, 11% to 15% seen once; the top ten hold about 6.8%. CDR3 length: 12 residues. The germline CDR1 and CDR2 sequences are DFQATT and SNEGSKA (reference sequence). The germline V and J ends were trimmed by 6 bases and 4 bases, with 13 bases remaining between them. Study-wide results and limits: CDR3 amino acid sequences of expanded clones were not shared across subjects, a result suggesting private repertoires in all groups.

The sequence was collected from a woman in her forties or fifties in good health. The sample was PBMCs. The V and J genes are TRBV20-1 and TRBJ2-7; D ambiguous. CDR3: CSARPDHYEQYF. The CDR3 DNA is TGCAGTGCCCGGCCGGACCATTACGAGCAGTACTTC.